This passage covers 3 T cell receptor beta chains from one sample sequenced in a study of shared clonotypes between healthy human individuals. Libraries were prepared by immunoSEQ multiplex PCR; TCRdb keeps only in-frame clonotypes and omits some of them. The sample holds a few million clones; over 90% are singletons and the top ten take approximately 0.4%. The specimen sequenced was naive CD4+ T cells from PBMCs. This sample's subset: CD45RA+ positively selected. These receptors originate from a man aged 18 to 30 in good health. Some clones in this sample may be carry-over from other donors' samples.

The V and J genes are TRBV11-1 and TRBJ1-1, with D possibly matching TRBD1 (5 bases). The V gene's germline CDR1 is SGHAT and CDR2 FQDESV (reference sequence). V shed 6 bases and J shed 11 bases, with 13 bases lying between them. The CDR3 totals 11 residues. The chain's CDR3 is CASRLTGTAFF. The CDR3 nucleotides read TGTGCCAGCAGACTTACCGGGACGGCTTTCTTT.

The rearrangement links TRBV7-2 to TRBJ2-1, with 9 bases matching TRBD2. Germline V gene sequence: CDR1 SGHTA, CDR2 FQGNSA. This CDR3 is 14 amino acids long. Unmatched junction bases numbered 9, after V lost 6 bases and J lost 9 bases. The CDR3 loop is CASRRGLAPGEQFF. The CDR3 DNA reads TGTGCCAGCAGAAGGGGACTAGCCCCAGGTGAGCAGTTCTTC.

This clone is a singleton in its sample. V is TRBV18 and J is TRBJ1-4; 8 bases are a match to TRBD1. The CDR3 is 16 residues long. Germline V CDR1 and CDR2: KGHSH, LQKENI. The trim removed 5 bases at V and 3 bases at J, leaving 8 bases unmatched. The CDR3 sequence is CASSVQGAPANEKLFF. CDR3 in DNA: TGTGCCAGCTCAGTGCAGGGGGCGCCTGCTAATGAAAAACTGTTTTTT.